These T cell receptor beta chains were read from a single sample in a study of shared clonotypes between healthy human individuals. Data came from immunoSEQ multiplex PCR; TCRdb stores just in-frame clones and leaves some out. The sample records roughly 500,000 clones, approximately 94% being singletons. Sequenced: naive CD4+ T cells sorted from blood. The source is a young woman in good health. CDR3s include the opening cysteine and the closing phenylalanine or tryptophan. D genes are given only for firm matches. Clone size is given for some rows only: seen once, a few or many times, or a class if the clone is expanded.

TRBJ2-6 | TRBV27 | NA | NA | CASPPGFSGANVLTF | TGTGCCAGCCCACCAGGGTTCTCTGGGGCCAACGTCCTGACTTTC
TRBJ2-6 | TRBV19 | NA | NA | CASRDLLDYSGANVLTF | TGTGCCAGTAGGGACCTTCTTGATTACTCTGGGGCCAACGTCCTGACTTTC
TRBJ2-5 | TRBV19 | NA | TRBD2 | CASSSERGGTQYF | TGTGCCAGTAGTTCCGAGCGGGGCGGGACCCAGTACTTC
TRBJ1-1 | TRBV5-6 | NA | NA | CASSLGTEAFF | TGTGCCAGCAGCTTGGGGACTGAAGCTTTCTTT
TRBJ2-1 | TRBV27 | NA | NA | CATRRGDEQFF | TGTGCCACCCGGAGGGGAGATGAGCAGTTCTTC
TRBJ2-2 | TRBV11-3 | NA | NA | CASSFGSWGGELFF | TGTGCCAGCAGCTTCGGTAGCTGGGGCGGGGAGCTGTTTTTT
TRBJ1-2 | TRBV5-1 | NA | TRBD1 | CASSVRQGVDGYTF | TGCGCCAGCAGCGTACGACAGGGAGTGGATGGCTACACCTTC
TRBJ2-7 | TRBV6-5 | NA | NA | CASSLTGGGSYEQYF | TGTGCCAGCAGTCTCACAGGGGGGGGGTCCTACGAGCAGTACTTC
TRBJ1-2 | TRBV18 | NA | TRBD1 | CASSPQGGEVELHGYTF | TGTGCCAGCTCACCTCAGGGGGGGGAGGTCGAGCTCCATGGCTACACCTTC
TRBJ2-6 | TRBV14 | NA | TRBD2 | CASRPSSGRAGANVLTF | TGTGCCAGCAGACCCTCTAGCGGGAGAGCTGGGGCCAACGTCCTGACTTTC
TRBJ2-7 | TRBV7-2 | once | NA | CASSSHYEQYF | TGTGCCAGCAGCTCCCACTACGAGCAGTACTTC
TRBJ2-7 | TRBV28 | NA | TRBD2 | CASSRPTSGSPYEQYF | TGTGCCAGCAGCCGCCCGACTAGCGGGAGTCCGTACGAGCAGTACTTC
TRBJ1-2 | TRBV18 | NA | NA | CASSPQPEAGYTF | TGTGCCAGCTCACCTCAACCTGAGGCTGGCTACACCTTC
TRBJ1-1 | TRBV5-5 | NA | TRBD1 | CASSLVGGQMNTEAFF | TGTGCCAGCAGCTTGGTGGGGGGACAGATGAACACTGAAGCTTTCTTT
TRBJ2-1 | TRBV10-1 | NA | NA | CASSDAQSSYNEQFF | TGCGCCAGCAGTGACGCACAGAGCTCCTACAATGAGCAGTTCTTC
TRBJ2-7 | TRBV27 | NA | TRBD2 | CASSSYSGRVYEQYF | TGTGCCAGCAGTTCGTATAGCGGGAGGGTCTACGAGCAGTACTTC
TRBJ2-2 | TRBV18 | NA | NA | CASSPPLSTGELFF | TGTGCCAGCTCACCCCCGTTGTCCACCGGGGAGCTGTTTTTT
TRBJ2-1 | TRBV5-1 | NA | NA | CASSSLGGRAIDEQFF | TGCGCCAGCAGCTCCCTAGGGGGGAGGGCCATCGATGAGCAGTTCTTC
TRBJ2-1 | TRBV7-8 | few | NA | CASTGTRREVEQFF | TGTGCCAGCACCGGGACCCGGCGGGAAGTAGAGCAGTTCTTC
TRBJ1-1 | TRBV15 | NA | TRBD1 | CATKSTGGVPAFF | TGTGCCACCAAGAGTACAGGGGGCGTACCGGCTTTCTTT
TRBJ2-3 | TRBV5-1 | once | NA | CASSLARQYTDTQYF | TGCGCCAGCAGCTTGGCCCGGCAATACACAGATACGCAGTATTTT
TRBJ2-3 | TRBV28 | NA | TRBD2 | CASSLAGASTDTQYF | TGTGCCAGCAGCTTAGCGGGGGCAAGCACAGATACGCAGTATTTT
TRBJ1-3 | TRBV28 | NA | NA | CASRNRVLQGNTIYF | TGTGCCAGCAGGAACAGGGTGCTGCAAGGAAACACCATATATTTT
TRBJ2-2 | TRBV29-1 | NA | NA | CSVGIGWVSNGELFF | TGCAGCGTTGGGATTGGTTGGGTCTCTAACGGGGAGCTGTTTTTT
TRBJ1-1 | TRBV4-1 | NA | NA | CASSQVNPGGEDTEAFF | TGCGCCAGCAGCCAAGTGAACCCTGGGGGGGAGGACACTGAAGCTTTCTTT
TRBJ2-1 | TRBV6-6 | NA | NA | CASSYVSASYNEQFF | TGTGCCAGCAGTTACGTGTCAGCCTCGTACAATGAGCAGTTCTTC
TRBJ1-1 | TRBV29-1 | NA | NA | CSVETVRGAEAFF | TGCAGCGTTGAGACAGTAAGAGGGGCTGAAGCTTTCTTT
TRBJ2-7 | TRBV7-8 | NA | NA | CASRPPAGWEQYF | TGTGCCAGCAGACCCCCGGCGGGGTGGGAGCAGTACTTC
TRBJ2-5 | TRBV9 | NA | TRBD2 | CASSGRGTSGKVQETQYF | TGTGCCAGCAGCGGACGAGGGACTAGCGGGAAGGTACAAGAGACCCAGTACTTC
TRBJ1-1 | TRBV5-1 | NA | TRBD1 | CASSGGTGNTEAFF | TGCGCCAGCAGTGGCGGGACAGGGAACACTGAAGCTTTCTTT
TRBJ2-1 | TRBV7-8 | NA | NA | CASSLIRLVNEQFF | TGTGCCAGCAGCTTAATCCGGTTGGTTAACGAGCAGTTCTTC
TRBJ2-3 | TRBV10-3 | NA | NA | CAISASGSTDTQYF | TGTGCCATCAGTGCGAGCGGGAGCACAGATACGCAGTATTTT
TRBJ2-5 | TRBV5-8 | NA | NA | CASSWTRTGAQYF | TGTGCCAGCAGCTGGACCCGAACGGGGGCCCAGTACTTC
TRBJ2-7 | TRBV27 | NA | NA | CASRPQEGEQYF | TGTGCCAGCAGGCCACAGGAGGGCGAGCAGTACTTC
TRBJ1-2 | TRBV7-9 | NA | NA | CASSLGTYGYTF | TGTGCCAGCAGCTTAGGGACCTATGGCTACACCTTC
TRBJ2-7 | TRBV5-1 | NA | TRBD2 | CASRSGRAEYEQYF | TGCGCCAGCAGGAGCGGGAGGGCCGAGTACGAGCAGTACTTC
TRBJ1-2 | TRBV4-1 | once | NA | CASTETDDYGYTF | TGCGCCAGCACCGAGACGGACGACTATGGCTACACCTTC
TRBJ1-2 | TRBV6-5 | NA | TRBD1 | CASSYDRAPYGYTF | TGTGCCAGCAGTTACGACAGGGCACCCTATGGCTACACCTTC
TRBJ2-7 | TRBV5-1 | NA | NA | CASSYIPRDEQYF | TGCGCCAGCAGCTACATCCCCCGGGACGAGCAGTACTTC
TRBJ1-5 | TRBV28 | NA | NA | CASGPPSREGQPQHF | TGTGCCAGCGGCCCCCCGTCCAGGGAGGGTCAGCCCCAGCATTTT
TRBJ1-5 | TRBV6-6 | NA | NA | CASSPTRDQPQHF | TGTGCCAGCAGTCCAACCAGGGATCAGCCCCAGCATTTT
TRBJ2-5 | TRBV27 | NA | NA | CAIFYTVQETQYF | TGTGCCATCTTTTATACGGTTCAAGAGACCCAGTACTTC
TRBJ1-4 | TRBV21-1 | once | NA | CASSRGAANEKLFF | TGTGCCAGCAGCCGCGGGGCTGCTAATGAAAAACTGTTTTTT
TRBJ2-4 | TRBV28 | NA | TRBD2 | CASSLYREGRENIQYF | TGTGCCAGCAGTTTATATCGGGAGGGCCGGGAAAACATTCAGTACTTC
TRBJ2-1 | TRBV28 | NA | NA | CASSLSRRVNEQFF | TGTGCCAGCAGTTTATCTCGGAGGGTCAATGAGCAGTTCTTC
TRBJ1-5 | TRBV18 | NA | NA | CASSPGTSNQPQHF | TGTGCCAGCTCACCCGGGACTTCTAATCAGCCCCAGCATTTT